This entry lists 2 T cell receptor beta chains sequenced from one sample in a study of shared T cell receptors in the human thymus. Some clones are missing from TCRdb's copy, which holds only in-frame ones; the method was immunoSEQ multiplex PCR. Of roughly 500,000 clones listed, about 80% are singletons. These data were likewise used in another study, on human thymus T cells.

Input material: thymocytes. All receptors derive from a boy younger than two with a congenital heart defect.

The chain has TRBV5-6 and TRBJ2-5; 8 bases are shared with TRBD2. The CDR3 is 15 residues long. Germline lookup yields CDR1 SGHDT and CDR2 YYEEEE. V was clipped by 4 bases and J by 4 bases; unmatched bases: 9. CDR3 nucleotide sequence: TGTGCCAGCAGCCTCGGGGGGGATCAGGTAGAGACCCAGTACTTC. Residues: CASSLGGDQVETQYF.

The chain combines TRBV5-6 with TRBJ2-7, with 7 bases aligning to TRBD2. The J segment lost 0 bases and the V segment lost 0 bases, leaving 6 bases of the junction unmatched. The CDR3 is 16 residues long. Germline V gives CDR1 SGHDT, CDR2 YYEEEE. CDR3 sequence reads: CASSLGGLGVSYEQYF. CDR3 in DNA: TGTGCCAGCAGCTTGGGTGGACTAGGTGTCTCCTACGAGCAGTACTTC.